What follows is one T cell receptor beta chain and its context. Some clones are missing from TCRdb's copy, which holds only in-frame ones; the method was immunoSEQ multiplex PCR. The table records fewer than 150,000 clones, less than 75% of them present only once. Germline loops: CDR1 SGHTA, CDR2 FQGNSA. With V trimmed by 2 bases and J by 5 bases, 17 bases remained unmatched. The CDR3 totals 18 residues. This sample was taken from a study of blood T cell repertoires in COVID-19. Study overall: COVID-19 samples, acute and convalescent, were from the United States, Italy and Spain.

This receptor was obtained from a human donor with acute or convalescent COVID-19. The donor label of this sample is uncertain. Material: peripheral blood. The genes are TRBV7-2 and TRBJ2-7, with 8 bases aligning to TRBD2. The CDR3 is CASSLPPRAASGLNEQYF. The CDR3 nucleotides read TGTGCCAGCAGCTTACCCCCCCGGGCGGCTAGCGGGCTGAACGAGCAGTACTTC.